The clone carrying this T cell receptor beta chain was recorded many times. Its antigen is not identified. Each CDR3 protein gets one entry after TCRdb re-called the 5' RACE reads with MiXCR. Of 40,000 or so distinct CDR3 sequences listed, approximately 2.4% are singletons. This CDR3 has 13 amino acids. With 5 bases removed from V and 5 bases from J, the gap between germline ends came to 10 bases. Germline V lookup: CDR1 SGHVS, CDR2 FNYEAQ. The data belong to a study of neurological immune-mediated disorders. The study, taken as a whole, reports: A possible signature appeared as one related-CDR3 cluster, in which phylogenetic grouping placed the repertoires of 18 of 34 multiple sclerosis patients. There was no association between the multiple sclerosis repertoire cluster and any clinical or MRI feature.

Specimen: PBMCs. The chain joins TRBV7-6 to TRBJ2-1, with D uncertain. This receptor was identified in a man in his forties or fifties with multiple sclerosis. This CDR3 reads CASSPGTNNEQFF. CDR3 DNA: TGTGCCAGCAGCCCCGGAACCAACAATGAGCAGTTCTTC.